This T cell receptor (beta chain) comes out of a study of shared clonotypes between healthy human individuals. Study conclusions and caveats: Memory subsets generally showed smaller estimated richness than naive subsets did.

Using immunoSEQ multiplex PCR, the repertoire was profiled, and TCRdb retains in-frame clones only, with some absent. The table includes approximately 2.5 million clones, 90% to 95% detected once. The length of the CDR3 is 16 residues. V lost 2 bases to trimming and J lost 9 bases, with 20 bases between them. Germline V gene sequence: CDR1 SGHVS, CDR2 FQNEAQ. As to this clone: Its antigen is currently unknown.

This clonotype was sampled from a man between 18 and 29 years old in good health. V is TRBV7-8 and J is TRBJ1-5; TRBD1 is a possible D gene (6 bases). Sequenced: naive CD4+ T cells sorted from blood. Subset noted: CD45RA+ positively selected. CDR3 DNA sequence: TGTGCCAGCAGCTTAAAGGGCCCAGGGGCTTCCTCGCCCCAGCATTTT. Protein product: CASSLKGPGASSPQHF.